Shown below are 22 T cell receptor beta chains from a single sample sequenced in a study of cytomegalovirus exposure and HLA in healthy donors. Primers included in the PCR were 60 Vbeta and 13 Jbeta primers. Only in-frame clones appear in the TCRdb table, and some are missing; sequencing was by immunoSEQ multiplex PCR. The profile shows approximately 150,000 clones, 82% of them singletons. The sequenced material came from PBMCs. The receptors here all came from a man between 18 and 29 years old in good health and CMV-seropositive.

This rearrangement joins TRBV6-5 to TRBJ1-6; D gene uncertain. The V end was cut by 2 bases, the J end by 8 bases, with 10 bases between. The CDR3 spans 14 residues. The germline V gene encodes CDR1 MNHEY and CDR2 SVGAGI. CDR3 DNA: TGTGCCAGCAGTTACGGGCGATCCTATTCACCCCTCCACTTT. Translating it yields CASSYGRSYSPLHF.

The chain employs TRBV5-6 and TRBJ1-3; 9 nucleotides match TRBD1. The CDR3 contains 13 residues. CDR1 and CDR2 from the germline V gene are SGHDT and YYEEEE. The CDR3 spells CGGTGLKGNTIYF. Written as DNA, the CDR3 is TGTGGGGGGACAGGGTTGAAAGGAAACACCATATATTTT.

The chain uses TRBV2 and TRBJ2-2, with D possibly TRBD2 on 5 matching bases. CDR3 length equals 15 residues. Trimming pared 8 bases from V and 2 bases from J, leaving 15 bases between. Germline loops: CDR1 SNHLY, CDR2 FYNNEI. CDR3 loop: CASVPGMANTGELFF. In DNA form, the CDR3 reads TGTGCCAGCGTCCCCGGGATGGCAAACACCGGGGAGCTGTTTTTT.

The V and J genes are TRBV4-1 and TRBJ1-4; 7 bases fit TRBD1. Per germline, CDR1 MGHRA and CDR2 YSYEKL. The CDR3 length is 16 residues. V gave up 2 bases and J gave up 8 bases; unmatched junction bases: 11. The CDR3 coding sequence is TGCGCCAGCAGCCAACCTCCTCCGGGACAGTACGAAAAACTGTTTTTT. Protein sequence: CASSQPPPGQYEKLFF.

There are a few counts of this clone. The rearrangement joins TRBV6-6 to TRBJ2-7; D is perhaps TRBD1 (5 bases). The V end was cut by 6 bases, the J end by 4 bases, with 7 bases between. This CDR3 has 11 amino acids. Germline V CDR1 and CDR2: MNHNY, SVGAGI (reference sequence). Here the CDR3 reads CASRDSYEQYF. CDR3 nucleotide sequence: TGTGCCAGCAGAGACAGTTACGAGCAGTACTTC.

This chain joins TRBV4-1 and TRBJ1-5; TRBD1 might be the D (6 bases). V lost 0 bases to trimming and J lost 0 bases, with 12 bases between them. The CDR3 covers 17 residues. Germline V gene data show CDR1 as MGHRA and CDR2 as YSYEKL. Here the CDR3 reads CASSQELTGNSNQPQHF. For the CDR3, the DNA is TGCGCCAGCAGCCAAGAGTTGACAGGAAATAGCAATCAGCCCCAGCATTTT.

This chain uses TRBV9 with TRBJ2-3; 10 bases fit TRBD2. Looked up from germline, CDR1 is SGDLS and CDR2 is YYNGEE. The CDR3 sequence is 16 residues long. Losses at the gene ends were 0 bases for V and 6 bases for J; bases not matched to a gene: 7. CDR3 nucleotides: TGTGCCAGCAGCGTAGGCTCCCTAGCGGGAGCGGATACGCAGTATTTT. It yields the protein CASSVGSLAGADTQYF.

This chain uses TRBV27 with TRBJ1-1, with 7 positions matching TRBD1. This CDR3 is built from 15 residues. V shed 5 bases, J shed 4 bases, and the junction held 10 bases outside the gene matches. Germline CDR1 reads MNHEY; CDR2 reads SMNVEV (reference sequence). In nucleotides, the CDR3 is TGTGCCAGCAGTCCCAGACAGGGAGCGGTCACTGAAGCTTTCTTT. It yields the protein CASSPRQGAVTEAFF.

The chain has TRBV19 and TRBJ2-7; tentative D call: TRBD1 (5 bases). The V end lost 4 bases, the J end lost 3 bases, and 7 bases lay between the germline ends. Germline V gene lookup returns CDR1 LNHDA and CDR2 SQIVND (reference sequence). The CDR3 extends over 12 amino acids. CDR3 nucleotide sequence: TGTGCCAGTAGTAGGCAGGGCTACGAGCAGTACTTC. Translated: CASSRQGYEQYF.

V is TRBV25-1 and J is TRBJ2-7, with 10 bases that match TRBD2. Germline assignment: CDR1 MGHDK and CDR2 SYGVNS. The CDR3 length is 15 residues. V shed 4 bases, J shed 6 bases, and the junction held 9 bases outside the gene matches. CDR3 nucleotide sequence: TGTGCCAGCAGTGCAGGGGGACTAGCGTCTCCCGAGCAGTACTTC. This encodes CASSAGGLASPEQYF.

This rearrangement joins TRBV5-1 to TRBJ1-1, with D perhaps TRBD1 (6 bases). The germline V and J ends were trimmed by 4 bases and 2 bases, with 12 bases remaining between them. Germline-derived CDR1 and CDR2 are SGHRS and YFSETQ. The CDR3 spans 14 residues. CDR3 in DNA: TGCGCCAGCAGCACATGGACAGACAACACTGAAGCTTTCTTT. This translates into CASSTWTDNTEAFF. The full variable domain, completed using reference TRBV5-1 and TRBJ1-1, is KAGVTQTPRYLIKTRGQQVTLSCSPISGHRSVSWYQQTPGQGLQFLFEYFSETQRNKGNFPGRFSGRQFSNSRSEMNVSTLELGDSALYLCASSTWTDNTEAFFGQGTRLTVV.

The rearrangement links TRBV28 to TRBJ2-7; 7 bases agree with TRBD2. Germline trimming cut 4 bases from V and 0 bases from J; bases unmatched to any gene: 0. Germline loops: CDR1 MDHEN, CDR2 SYDVKM. The length of the CDR3 is 13 residues. DNA of the CDR3: TGTGCCAGCAGTTCGGGGGGCTCCTACGAGCAGTACTTC. The encoded protein is CASSSGGSYEQYF.

Here the CDR3 DNA reads TGCGCCAGCAGCTTGGCATTAGGGGGCGAGCAGTACTTC. It yields the protein CASSLALGGEQYF. This chain links TRBV5-1 with TRBJ2-7; the D gene is possibly TRBD1 (6 bases). This CDR3 spans 13 amino acids. Germline CDR1 and CDR2: SGHRS and YFSETQ. The V end was cut by 0 bases, the J end by 6 bases, with 10 bases between.

The count of this clone is one. J is TRBJ2-5 and V is TRBV5-1, with D unclear. The V and J ends lost 0 bases and 5 bases respectively, with 14 bases between them. CDR1 and CDR2 from the germline V gene are SGHRS and YFSETQ. CDR3 length: 15 residues. CDR3 loop: CASSLADSGGETQYF. For the CDR3, the DNA is TGCGCCAGCAGCTTGGCTGACTCCGGTGGGGAGACCCAGTACTTC.

V and J are TRBV10-1 and TRBJ2-5, with TRBD2 identical over 15 bases. CDR1 WNHNN and CDR2 SYGVQD come from the germline V gene (reference sequence). The CDR3 loop spans 14 amino acids. Trimming took 7 bases from V and 5 from J; bases not matched to a gene: 2. As DNA, the CDR3 is TGCGCCAGCAAAGGACTAGCGGGAGGGGAGACCCAGTACTTC. Its protein is CASKGLAGGETQYF.

The rearrangement uses TRBV5-1 and TRBJ2-1; D is possibly TRBD2 (6 bases). The ends were cut back, 4 bases at V and 0 bases at J, with 17 bases in the middle. The CDR3 has 17 amino acids. Germline lookup yields CDR1 SGHRS and CDR2 YFSETQ. The CDR3 nucleotides are TGCGCCAGCAGCCCGAGGAGCGGACTAAGCTCCTACAATGAGCAGTTCTTC. This encodes CASSPRSGLSSYNEQFF.

The chain links TRBV7-8 to TRBJ2-2; possible D gene TRBD2, 6 bases. CDR1 and CDR2 (germline): SGHVS, FQNEAQ. The CDR3 loop spans 15 amino acids. The ends were cut back, 3 bases at V and 1 base at J, with 9 bases in the middle. CDR3 DNA: TGTGCCAGCAGCTTGAATAGCGGGAACACCGGGGAGCTGTTTTTT. This sequence encodes CASSLNSGNTGELFF.

This clone was picked up a small number of times. This sequence joins TRBV5-4 and TRBJ2-5; TRBD2 matches at 10 bases. Germline-derived CDR1 and CDR2 are SGHNT and YYREEE (reference sequence). V lost 3 bases, J lost 5 bases, and 13 bases stayed unmatched. The CDR3 is 17 residues long. CDR3 residues: CASSSEVAGGLAETQYF. CDR3 bases: TGTGCCAGCAGCTCCGAGGTAGCGGGGGGATTAGCGGAGACCCAGTACTTC.

The genes are TRBV27 and TRBJ1-4, with D tentatively TRBD1 (5 bases). This CDR3 comprises 14 residues. Germline assignment: CDR1 MNHEY and CDR2 SMNVEV (reference sequence). Trimming pared 8 bases from V and 4 bases from J, leaving 14 bases between. CDR3 sequence reads: CASSFGGVNEKLFF. The DNA for the CDR3 is TGTGCCAGCTCCTTCGGGGGGGTTAATGAAAAACTGTTTTTT.

The CDR3 reads CASRGILAGEGETQYF. The CDR3 DNA reads as TGTGCCAGTAGGGGGATACTAGCGGGAGAAGGAGAGACCCAGTACTTC. The chain combines TRBV19 with TRBJ2-5, with 11 bases identical to TRBD2. Germline CDR1 and CDR2: LNHDA and SQIVND (reference sequence). V trimming: 6 bases; J trimming: 4 bases; junction bases outside the gene matches: 10. The CDR3 has 16 amino acids.

The chain employs TRBV7-9 and TRBJ2-3; D might be TRBD2 (6 bases). This CDR3 has 15 amino acids. The V gene lost 5 bases and the J gene lost 1 base, with 13 bases spanning the gap. Germline CDR1 is SEHNR and CDR2 is FQNEAQ (reference sequence). The CDR3 DNA reads as TGTGCCAGCAGCCCCGGGTGGAGGGGCACAGATACGCAGTATTTT. Its translation is CASSPGWRGTDTQYF.

The V call is TRBV27, the J call TRBJ1-5; a possible D gene is TRBD1 (5 bases). Germline values: CDR1 MNHEY, CDR2 SMNVEV (reference sequence). V was shortened by 5 bases and J by 5 bases, with 22 bases between the two germline ends. CDR3 length: 17 residues. CDR3 sequence: CASSPIPLDSRHQPQHF. The CDR3 DNA reads TGTGCCAGCAGTCCCATACCCCTCGACAGCCGACATCAGCCCCAGCATTTT.